This T cell receptor (beta chain) was identified during a study of T-cell memory formation after mild COVID-19. Findings of the study overall: Memory from before infection featured some responding clones, which suggests cross-reactive memory joined.

In regard to this clonotype: Its antigen remains unknown.

Per the germline V gene, CDR1 is DFQATT and CDR2 is SNEGSKA (reference sequence). This CDR3 region has 17 residues. V shed 3 bases and J shed 4 bases, with 24 bases lying between them. A 5'RACE reaction primed in the constant segment made cDNA libraries of TCR alpha and TCR beta, and these carried sample barcodes and UMIs. TCRdb re-derived calls from the 5' RACE reads in MiXCR, one entry per CDR3 protein. Of about 340,000 distinct CDR3 sequences listed, 20% to 25% are singletons. The chain couples TRBV20-1 to TRBJ1-2; D may be TRBD1 (6 bases). This receptor was taken from an adult woman who had mild COVID-19 (a few samples of this study predate the infection). Cell type and time point are not known. The sequenced sample consisted of PBMCs or a T cell subset sorted from them (not recorded which). This chain's CDR3 is CSASVQGSVGVGYGYTF. The DNA for the CDR3 is TGCAGTGCTAGTGTCCAGGGGAGCGTCGGTGTAGGCTATGGCTACACCTTC.